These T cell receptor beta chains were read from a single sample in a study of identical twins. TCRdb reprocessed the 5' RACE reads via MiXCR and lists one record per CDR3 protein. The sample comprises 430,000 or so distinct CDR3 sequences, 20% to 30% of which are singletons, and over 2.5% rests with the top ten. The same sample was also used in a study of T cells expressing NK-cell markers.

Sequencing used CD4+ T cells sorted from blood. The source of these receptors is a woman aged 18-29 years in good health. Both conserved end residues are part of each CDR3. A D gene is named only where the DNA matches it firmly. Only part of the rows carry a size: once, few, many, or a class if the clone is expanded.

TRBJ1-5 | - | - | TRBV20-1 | CSAPTPGRKHQPQHF | TGCAGTGCCCCGACCCCGGGACGGAAACATCAGCCCCAGCATTTT
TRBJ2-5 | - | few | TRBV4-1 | CASSQDRTSSETQYF | TGCGCCAGCAGCCAAGATCGAACTAGCTCCGAGACCCAGTACTTC
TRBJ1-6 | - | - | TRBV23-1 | CASSQWVWRSPLHF | TGCGCCAGCAGTCAATGGGTTTGGCGCTCACCCCTCCACTTT
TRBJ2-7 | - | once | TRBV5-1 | CASSLGLTGSYEQYF | TGCGCCAGCAGCTTGGGTCTCACAGGTTCCTACGAGCAGTACTTC
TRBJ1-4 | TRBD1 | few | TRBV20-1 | CSARRQGRKEKLFF | TGCAGTGCTAGAAGACAGGGTCGGAAAGAAAAACTGTTTTTT
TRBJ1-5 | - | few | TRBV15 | CATSPTAYNQPQHF | TGTGCCACCAGCCCGACAGCCTACAATCAGCCCCAGCATTTT
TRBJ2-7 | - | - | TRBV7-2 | CASSLEAEYEQYF | TGTGCCAGCAGCTTAGAGGCGGAATACGAGCAGTACTTC
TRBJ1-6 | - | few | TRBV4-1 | CASSQPSGANSPLHF | TGCGCCAGCAGCCAACCGAGCGGGGCAAATTCACCCCTCCACTTT
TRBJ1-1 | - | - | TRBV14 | CASSLGTVHIAFF | TGTGCCAGCAGCCTGGGGACCGTTCATATCGCTTTCTTT
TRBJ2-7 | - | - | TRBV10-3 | CAISEQDTYEQYF | TGTGCCATCAGTGAACAGGATACCTACGAGCAGTACTTC
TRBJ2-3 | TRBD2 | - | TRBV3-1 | CASSQLPGLAGENSSTDTQYF | TGTGCCAGCAGCCAACTACCGGGACTAGCGGGGGAGAACTCTAGCACAGATACGCAGTATTTT
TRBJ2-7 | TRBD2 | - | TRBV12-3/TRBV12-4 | CASSPSSGEQYF | TGTGCCAGCAGCCCCTCTAGCGGAGAGCAGTACTTC